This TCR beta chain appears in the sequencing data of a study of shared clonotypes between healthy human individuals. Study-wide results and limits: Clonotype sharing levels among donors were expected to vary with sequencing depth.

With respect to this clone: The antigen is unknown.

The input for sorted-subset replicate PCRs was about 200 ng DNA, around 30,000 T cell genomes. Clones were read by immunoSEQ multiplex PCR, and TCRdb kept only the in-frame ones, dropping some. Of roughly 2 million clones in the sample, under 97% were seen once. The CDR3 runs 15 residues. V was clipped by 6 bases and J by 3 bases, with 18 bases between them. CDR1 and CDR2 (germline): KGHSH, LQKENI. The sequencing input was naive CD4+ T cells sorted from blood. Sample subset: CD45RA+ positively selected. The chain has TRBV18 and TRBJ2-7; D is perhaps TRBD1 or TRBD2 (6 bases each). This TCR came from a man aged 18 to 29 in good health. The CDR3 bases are TGTGCCAGCTCCCCCGAGGGGGGCTTACTCTACGAGCAGTACTTC. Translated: CASSPEGGLLYEQYF.